This T cell receptor (beta chain) was obtained from a study of blood T cell repertoires in COVID-19. Background on the study: Acute-phase and convalescent COVID-19 samples originated in the United States, Italy and Spain. In each case, the material was cDNA or gDNA derived from T cells, B-cell-depleted T cells, or PBMCs.

The CDR3 is 14 amino acids. The J segment lost 3 bases and the V segment lost 4 bases, leaving 3 bases of the junction unmatched. In germline, CDR1 is MNHEY, CDR2 SVGEGT. Source study methods: Scientists estimated how many nucleated cells there were by amplifying reference gene primers. Assay: immunoSEQ multiplex PCR; the TCRdb copy retains only in-frame clones and omits some. Clone size and the V and J calls come from that table; the DNA yielded D and trimming. Seen here are approximately 160,000 clones, roughly four fifths observed once, and the top ten hold less than 9%. The sequencing input was peripheral blood. The J gene is TRBJ1-5, the V gene TRBV6-2 or TRBV6-3; 7 bases agree with TRBD1. This sequence was found in a man aged 40-49 years who had recovered from COVID-19. This chain's CDR3 is CASSWGQTNQPQHF. The CDR3 DNA is TGTGCCAGCAGTTGGGGACAGACCAATCAGCCCCAGCATTTT.